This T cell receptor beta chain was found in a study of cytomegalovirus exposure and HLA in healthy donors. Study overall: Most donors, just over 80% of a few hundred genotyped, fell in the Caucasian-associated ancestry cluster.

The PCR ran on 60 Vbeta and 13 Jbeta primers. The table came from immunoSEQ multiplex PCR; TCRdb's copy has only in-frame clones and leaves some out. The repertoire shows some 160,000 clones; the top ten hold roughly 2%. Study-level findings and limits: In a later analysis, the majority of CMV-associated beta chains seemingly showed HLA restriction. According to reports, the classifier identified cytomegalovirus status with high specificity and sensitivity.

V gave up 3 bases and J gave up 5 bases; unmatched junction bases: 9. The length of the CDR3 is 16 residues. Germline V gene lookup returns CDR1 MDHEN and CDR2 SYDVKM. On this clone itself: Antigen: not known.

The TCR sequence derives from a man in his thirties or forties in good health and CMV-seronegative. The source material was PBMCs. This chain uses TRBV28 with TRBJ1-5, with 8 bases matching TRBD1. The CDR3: CASSLTGQGGDQPQHF. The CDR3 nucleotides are TGTGCCAGCAGTTTGACTGGACAGGGAGGAGATCAGCCCCAGCATTTT. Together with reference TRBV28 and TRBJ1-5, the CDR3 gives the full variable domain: DVKVTQSSRYLVKRTGEKVFLECVQDMDHENMFWYRQDPGLGLRLIYFSYDVKMKEKGDIPEGYSVSREKKERFSLILESASTNQTSMYLCASSLTGQGGDQPQHFGDGTRLSIL.